This entry features one T cell receptor beta chain sequence. This entry is derived from a study of T cell responses to AZD1222 COVID-19 vaccine. Clones were read by immunoSEQ multiplex PCR, and TCRdb kept only the in-frame ones, dropping some. Here the sample spans tens of thousands of clones, approximately 85% being singletons. Germline V gene sequence: CDR1 MNHEY, CDR2 SVGAGI. The ends were cut back, 7 bases at V and 1 base at J, with 7 bases in the middle. The CDR3 extends over 12 amino acids. The sample consisted of peripheral blood, taken 28 days after the second AZD1222 dose. The TCR sequence derives from an adult who received the AZD1222 COVID-19 vaccine. The chain employs TRBV6-5 and TRBJ1-1, with unresolved D. DNA of the CDR3: TGTGCCAGCAATCCAGGGAACACTGAAGCTTTCTTT. Translated, it gives CASNPGNTEAFF.